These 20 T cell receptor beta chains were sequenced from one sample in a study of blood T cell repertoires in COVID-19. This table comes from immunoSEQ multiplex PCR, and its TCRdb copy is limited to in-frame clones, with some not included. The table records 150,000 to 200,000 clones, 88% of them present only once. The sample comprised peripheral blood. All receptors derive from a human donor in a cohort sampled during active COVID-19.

This chain's CDR3 is CASSLGLAGTNTGELFF. As DNA, the CDR3 is TGTGCCAGCAGCTTGGGACTAGCGGGGACGAACACCGGGGAGCTGTTTTTT. The chain links TRBV5-4 to TRBJ2-2, with TRBD2 matching over 11 bases. Germline loops: CDR1 SGHNT, CDR2 YYREEE (reference sequence). With 0 bases clipped from V and 0 bases from J, the junction kept 1 base outside the gene matches. The CDR3 spans 17 residues.

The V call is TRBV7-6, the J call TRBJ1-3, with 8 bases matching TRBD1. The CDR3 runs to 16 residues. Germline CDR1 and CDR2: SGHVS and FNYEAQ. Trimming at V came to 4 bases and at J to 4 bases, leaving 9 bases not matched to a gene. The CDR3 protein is CASSSPTGERGNTIYF. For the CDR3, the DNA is TGTGCCAGCAGCTCCCCGACAGGGGAGCGCGGAAACACCATATATTTT.

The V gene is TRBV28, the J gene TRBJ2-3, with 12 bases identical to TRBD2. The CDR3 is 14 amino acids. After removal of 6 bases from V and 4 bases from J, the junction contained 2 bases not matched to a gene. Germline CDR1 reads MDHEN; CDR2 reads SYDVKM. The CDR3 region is CASSLAGGADTQYF. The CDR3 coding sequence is TGTGCCAGCAGCCTAGCGGGAGGGGCAGATACGCAGTATTTT.

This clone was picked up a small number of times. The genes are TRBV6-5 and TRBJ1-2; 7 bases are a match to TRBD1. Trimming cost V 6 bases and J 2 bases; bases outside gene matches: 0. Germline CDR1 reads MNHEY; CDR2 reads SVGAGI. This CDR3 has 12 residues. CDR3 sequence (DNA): TGTGCCAGCAGGACAGGGAACTATGGCTACACCTTC. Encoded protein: CASRTGNYGYTF.

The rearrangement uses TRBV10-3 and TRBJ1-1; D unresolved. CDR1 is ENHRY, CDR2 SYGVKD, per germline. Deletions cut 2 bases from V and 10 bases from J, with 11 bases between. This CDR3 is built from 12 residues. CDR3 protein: CAISETEGLAFF. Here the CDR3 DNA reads TGTGCCATCAGTGAGACCGAAGGACTAGCTTTCTTT.

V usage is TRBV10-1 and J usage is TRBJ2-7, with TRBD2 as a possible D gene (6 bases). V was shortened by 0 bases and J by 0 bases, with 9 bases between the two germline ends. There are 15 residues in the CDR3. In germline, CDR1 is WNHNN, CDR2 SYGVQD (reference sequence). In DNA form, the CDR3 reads TGCGCCAGCAGTGAGTCGGAGGGGCGCTCCTACGAGCAGTACTTC. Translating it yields CASSESEGRSYEQYF.

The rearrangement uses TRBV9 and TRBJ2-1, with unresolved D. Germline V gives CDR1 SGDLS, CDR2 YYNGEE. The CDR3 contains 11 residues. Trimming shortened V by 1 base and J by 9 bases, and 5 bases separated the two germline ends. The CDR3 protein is CASSVLTEQFF. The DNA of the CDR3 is TGTGCCAGCAGCGTACTAACTGAGCAGTTCTTC. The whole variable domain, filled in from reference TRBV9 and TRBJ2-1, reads DSGVTQTPKHLITATGQRVTLRCSPRSGDLSVYWYQQSLDQGLQFLIQYYNGEERAKGNILERFSAQQFPDLHSELNLSSLELGDSALYFCASSVLTEQFFGPGTRLTVL.

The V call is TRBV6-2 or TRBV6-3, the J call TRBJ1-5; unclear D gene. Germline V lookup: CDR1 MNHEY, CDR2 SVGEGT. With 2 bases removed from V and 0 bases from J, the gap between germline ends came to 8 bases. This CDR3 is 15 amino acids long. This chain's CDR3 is CASSYVPYSNQPQHF. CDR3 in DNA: TGTGCCAGCAGTTACGTTCCGTATAGCAATCAGCCCCAGCATTTT.

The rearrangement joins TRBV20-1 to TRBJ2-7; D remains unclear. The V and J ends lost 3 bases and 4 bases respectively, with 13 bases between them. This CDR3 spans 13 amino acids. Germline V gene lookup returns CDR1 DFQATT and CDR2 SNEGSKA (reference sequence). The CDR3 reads CSASEVLQYEQYF. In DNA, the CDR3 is TGCAGTGCTAGTGAAGTACTTCAATACGAGCAGTACTTC.

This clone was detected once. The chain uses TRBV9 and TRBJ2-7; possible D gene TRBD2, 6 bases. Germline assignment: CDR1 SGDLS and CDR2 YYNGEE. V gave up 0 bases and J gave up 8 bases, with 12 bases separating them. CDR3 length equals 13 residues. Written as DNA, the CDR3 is TGTGCCAGCAGCGTAGAGGAGGGGACGAAGCAGTACTTC. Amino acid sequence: CASSVEEGTKQYF.

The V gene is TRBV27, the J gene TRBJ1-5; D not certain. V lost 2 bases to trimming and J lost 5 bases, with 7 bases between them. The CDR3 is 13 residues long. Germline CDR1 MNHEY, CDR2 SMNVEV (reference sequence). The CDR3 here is CASSLNPDQPQHF. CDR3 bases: TGTGCCAGCAGTTTAAATCCCGATCAGCCCCAGCATTTT.

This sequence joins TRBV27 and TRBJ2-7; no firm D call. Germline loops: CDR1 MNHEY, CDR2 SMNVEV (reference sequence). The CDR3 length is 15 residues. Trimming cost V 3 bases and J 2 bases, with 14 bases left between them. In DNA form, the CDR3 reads TGTGCCAGCAGTTTTCAACCCCGGCAGGCCTACGAGCAGTACTTC. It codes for CASSFQPRQAYEQYF.

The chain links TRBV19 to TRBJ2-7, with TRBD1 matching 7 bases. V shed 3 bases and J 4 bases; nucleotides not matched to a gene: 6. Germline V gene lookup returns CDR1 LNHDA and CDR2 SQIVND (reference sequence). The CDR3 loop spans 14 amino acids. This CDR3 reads CASSIPGQIYEQYF. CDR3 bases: TGTGCCAGTAGTATCCCGGGACAGATTTACGAGCAGTACTTC.

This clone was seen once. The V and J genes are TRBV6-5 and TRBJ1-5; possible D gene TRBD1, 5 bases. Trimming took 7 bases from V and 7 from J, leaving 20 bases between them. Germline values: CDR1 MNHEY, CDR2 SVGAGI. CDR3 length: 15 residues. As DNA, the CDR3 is TGTGCCAGCAATTTCCGACAGACGTCGTCACAGCCCCAGCATTTT. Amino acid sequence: CASNFRQTSSQPQHF.

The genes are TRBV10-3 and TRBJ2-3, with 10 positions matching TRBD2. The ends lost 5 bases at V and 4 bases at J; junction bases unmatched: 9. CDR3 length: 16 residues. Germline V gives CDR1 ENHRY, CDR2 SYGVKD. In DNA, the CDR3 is TGTGCCATCAGTAACAATCTAGCGGGAGCGGCAGATACGCAGTATTTT. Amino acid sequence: CAISNNLAGAADTQYF.

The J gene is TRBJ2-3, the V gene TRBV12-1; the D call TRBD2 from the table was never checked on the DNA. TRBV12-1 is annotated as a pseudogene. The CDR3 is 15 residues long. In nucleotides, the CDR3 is TGTGCCAGCAGCTCCTCTAGCGGGGGGCCAGATACGCAGTATTTT. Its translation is CASSSSSGGPDTQYF.

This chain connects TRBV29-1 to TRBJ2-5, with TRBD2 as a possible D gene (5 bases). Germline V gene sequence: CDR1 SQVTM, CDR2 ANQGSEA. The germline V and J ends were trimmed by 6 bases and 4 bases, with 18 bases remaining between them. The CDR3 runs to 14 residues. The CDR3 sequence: CSVLRGSRRETQYF. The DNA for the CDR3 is TGCAGCGTCCTCCGTGGGAGCAGAAGAGAGACCCAGTACTTC.

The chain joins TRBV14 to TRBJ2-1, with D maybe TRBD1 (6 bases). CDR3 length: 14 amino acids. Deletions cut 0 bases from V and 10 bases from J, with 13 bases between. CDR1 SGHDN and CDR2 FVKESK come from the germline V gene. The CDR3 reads CASSQELGGEEQFF. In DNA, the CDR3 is TGTGCCAGCAGCCAAGAATTAGGGGGAGAGGAGCAGTTCTTC.

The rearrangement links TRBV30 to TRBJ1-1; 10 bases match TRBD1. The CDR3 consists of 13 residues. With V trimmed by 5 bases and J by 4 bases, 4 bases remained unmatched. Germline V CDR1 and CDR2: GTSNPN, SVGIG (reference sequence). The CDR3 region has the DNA TGTGCCTGGGACAGGGGGCCGGGCACTGAAGCTTTCTTT. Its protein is CAWDRGPGTEAFF.

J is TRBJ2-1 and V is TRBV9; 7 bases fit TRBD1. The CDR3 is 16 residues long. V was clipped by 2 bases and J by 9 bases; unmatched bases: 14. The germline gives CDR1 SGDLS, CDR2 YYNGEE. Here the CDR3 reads CASSVVPGQTPGEQFF. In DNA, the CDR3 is TGTGCCAGCAGCGTCGTTCCGGGACAGACGCCCGGTGAGCAGTTCTTC.